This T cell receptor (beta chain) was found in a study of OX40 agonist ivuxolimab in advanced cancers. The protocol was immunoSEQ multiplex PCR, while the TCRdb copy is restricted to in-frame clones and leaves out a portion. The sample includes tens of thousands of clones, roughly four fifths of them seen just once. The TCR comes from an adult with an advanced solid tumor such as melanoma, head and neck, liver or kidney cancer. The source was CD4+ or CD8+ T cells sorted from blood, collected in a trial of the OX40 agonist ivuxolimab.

The CDR3 protein is CASSVGGIGVYTSTDTQYF. The DNA for the CDR3 is TGTGCCAGCAGCGTAGGGGGTATTGGTGTCTATACTAGCACAGATACGCAGTATTTT. The chain is built from TRBV9 and TRBJ2-3; D remains ambiguous. This CDR3 has 19 residues. Germline V gene sequence: CDR1 SGDLS, CDR2 YYNGEE. Deletions cut 0 bases from V and 0 bases from J, with 20 bases between.